This T cell receptor beta chain was retrieved from a study of early T cells in non-severe SARS-CoV-2 infection. Regarding the study as a whole: VDJdb matching skewed toward anti-spike CD8 responses, missing private and CD4 specificities.

The CDR3 runs to 14 residues. Between the trimmed V and J ends, which lost 6 bases and 2 bases, there was a span of 11 bases. The germline CDR1 and CDR2 sequences are SGHDN and FVKESK. This clonotype was seen many times. Antigen: not known. cDNA molecules, individually, were tagged with unique molecular identifiers. TCRdb re-called the 5' RACE reads with MiXCR, one entry per CDR3 protein. The sample has tens of thousands of distinct CDR3 sequences; 4.8% are singletons. The chain has TRBV14 and TRBJ2-1; tentative D call: TRBD2 (6 bases). This TCR was sampled from an adult who was a healthcare worker with PCR-confirmed SARS-CoV-2 infection or an uninfected control (not recorded which). Sequencing used whole blood. CDR3: CASRSGPTYNEQFF. The CDR3 DNA reads TGTGCCAGCAGGAGCGGGCCTACCTACAATGAGCAGTTCTTC.